The 21 T cell receptor beta chains below all came from one sample that was sequenced in a study of shared clonotypes between healthy human individuals. The data were produced by immunoSEQ multiplex PCR, yet TCRdb's version contains in-frame clones alone and is incomplete. The repertoire has millions of clones, 90% to 95% of them found once; the top ten carry under 0.15%. The sample taken for sequencing was naive CD4+ T cells sorted from blood. Subset meaning: CD45RA+ positively selected. The receptors were sampled from a man aged 18-30 years in good health.

This clone appeared once. An end of the junction differs from the germline gene, which may be a read error. The rearrangement joins TRBV2 to TRBJ1-2, with D unclear. The CDR3 length is 15 residues. Germline CDR1 SNHLY, CDR2 FYNNEI. In DNA, the CDR3 is TGTGCCAGCACTGAAGACGCCGCAGCTAACTATGGCTACACCTTC. Its protein is CASTEDAAANYGYTF.

The CDR3 loop reads CASSLGATQGNSPLHF. CDR3 DNA: TGCGCCAGCAGCTTAGGTGCGACTCAGGGGAATTCACCCCTCCACTTT. The V and J genes are TRBV5-1 and TRBJ1-6, with a weak D call TRBD1 (6 bases). Germline V gene sequence: CDR1 SGHRS, CDR2 YFSETQ. The CDR3 has 16 amino acids. V dropped 2 bases and J dropped 7 bases, with 16 bases sitting between them.

CDR3 bases: TGTGCCATCAGTTCACAGGGTCCGTGGGACACCATATATTTT. This translates into CAISSQGPWDTIYF. The chain employs TRBV10-3 and TRBJ1-3; possibly TRBD1 for D (6 bases). In germline, CDR1 is ENHRY, CDR2 SYGVKD. The CDR3 is 14 residues long. V lost 5 bases and J lost 8, with 16 bases in between.

The sample holds one count of this clone. This chain joins TRBV7-2 and TRBJ2-1; perhaps TRBD1 as D (5 bases). Between the trimmed V and J ends, which lost 1 base and 0 bases, there was a span of 13 bases. The CDR3 is 17 amino acids. Looked up from germline, CDR1 is SGHTA and CDR2 is FQGNSA. CDR3: CASSLDRGSSSYNEQFF. CDR3 in DNA: TGTGCCAGCAGCTTAGATAGGGGTTCCAGCTCCTACAATGAGCAGTTCTTC.

The V and J genes are TRBV10-3 and TRBJ1-3; D is ambiguous. Trimming cost V 3 bases and J 0 bases, with 9 bases left between them. Germline loops: CDR1 ENHRY, CDR2 SYGVKD. The CDR3 has 15 amino acids. This CDR3 reads CAISDTRHSGNTIYF. The CDR3 DNA reads as TGTGCCATCAGTGACACCCGTCACTCTGGAAACACCATATATTTT.

Here the CDR3 reads CASSNAGPRSEQFF. In DNA form, the CDR3 reads TGTGCCAGCAGTAATGCGGGACCGCGATCTGAGCAGTTCTTC. The chain employs TRBV2 and TRBJ2-1; TRBD2 is a possible D gene (6 bases). Between the trimmed V and J ends, which lost 5 bases and 9 bases, there was a span of 17 bases. Germline CDR1 reads SNHLY; CDR2 reads FYNNEI. The CDR3 has 14 residues.

The rearrangement uses TRBV27 and TRBJ1-6; D remains ambiguous. This CDR3 comprises 17 residues. With 5 bases removed from V and 0 bases from J, the gap between germline ends came to 14 bases. Germline V lookup: CDR1 MNHEY, CDR2 SMNVEV (reference sequence). CDR3 sequence reads: CASSPSLQSSYNSPLHF. The CDR3 DNA is TGTGCCAGCAGTCCGTCCCTCCAGAGCTCCTATAATTCACCCCTCCACTTT.

The chain links TRBV9 to TRBJ1-5; D is perhaps TRBD1 (5 bases). Trimming shortened V by 3 bases and J by 10 bases, and 11 bases separated the two germline ends. There are 12 residues in the CDR3. Germline CDR1 and CDR2: SGDLS and YYNGEE. The CDR3 is CASSEGKGPQHF. The DNA for the CDR3 is TGTGCCAGCAGCGAGGGGAAAGGCCCCCAGCATTTT. Looking up the rest from reference TRBV9 and TRBJ1-5 gives the full variable domain: DSGVTQTPKHLITATGQRVTLRCSPRSGDLSVYWYQQSLDQGLQFLIQYYNGEERAKGNILERFSAQQFPDLHSELNLSSLELGDSALYFCASSEGKGPQHFGDGTRLSIL.

Remarks on this clone: At one of its ends the junction is not consistent with the germline gene, which may arise from a read error. The gene calls are TRBV6-1 and TRBJ1-4, with 7 bases matching TRBD1. Germline loops: CDR1 MNHNS, CDR2 SASEGT. CDR3 length: 14 amino acids. CDR3 loop: CASRDRANNEKLFF. The CDR3 DNA is TGTGCCAGCCGTGACAGGGCCAATAATGAAAAACTGTTTTTT.

The genes are TRBV10-3 and TRBJ1-2; unclear D gene. Germline loops: CDR1 ENHRY, CDR2 SYGVKD. Trimming took off 3 bases at V and 4 bases at J, with 9 bases between the two ends. This CDR3 is built from 13 residues. CDR3: CAISDSALYGYTF. For the CDR3, the DNA is TGTGCCATCAGTGACTCGGCCCTCTATGGCTACACCTTC.

This chain uses TRBV6-5 with TRBJ2-1; D remains ambiguous. Trimming removed 7 bases from V and 2 bases from J, with 12 bases in between. This CDR3 is 14 amino acids long. Germline V CDR1 and CDR2: MNHEY, SVGAGI. The CDR3 DNA follows: TGTGCCAGCACCCGGGCTGGGGCCTACAATGAGCAGTTCTTC. It is translated as CASTRAGAYNEQFF.

The rearrangement links TRBV10-3 to TRBJ2-7; 8 bases fit TRBD2. Trimming removed 0 bases from V and 5 bases from J; junction bases left unmatched: 6. The germline V gene encodes CDR1 ENHRY and CDR2 SYGVKD. CDR3 length equals 15 residues. The CDR3 spells CAISESAGAGDEQYF. As DNA, the CDR3 is TGTGCCATCAGTGAGTCAGCCGGAGCGGGGGACGAGCAGTACTTC.

As for this clone: Other DNA sequences within the sample encode an identical CDR3. This chain joins TRBV10-3 and TRBJ2-5, with a weak D call TRBD2 (5 bases). CDR1 is ENHRY and CDR2 is SYGVKD in the germline V gene. The CDR3 has 13 residues. V was pared by 7 bases and J by 3 bases, with 12 bases between. The CDR3 coding sequence is TGTGCCATCAAGCCGGGAACCGAAGAGACCCAGTACTTC. Translating it yields CAIKPGTEETQYF.

V is TRBV9 and J is TRBJ2-3; D is perhaps TRBD2 (5 bases). V was cut by 1 base and J by 1 base, with 16 bases left in between. In germline, CDR1 is SGDLS, CDR2 YYNGEE. There are 17 residues in the CDR3. In nucleotides, the CDR3 is TGTGCCAGCAGCGTACAGTCCCGCGTTAGCGGCACAGATACGCAGTATTTT. Protein product: CASSVQSRVSGTDTQYF. The entire variable domain, with the rest obtained from reference TRBV9 and TRBJ2-3, is as follows: DSGVTQTPKHLITATGQRVTLRCSPRSGDLSVYWYQQSLDQGLQFLIQYYNGEERAKGNILERFSAQQFPDLHSELNLSSLELGDSALYFCASSVQSRVSGTDTQYFGPGTRLTVL.

The chain links TRBV25-1 to TRBJ1-1; D might be TRBD1 (5 bases). This CDR3 is 14 amino acids long. From germline, CDR1 is MGHDK and CDR2 SYGVNS. V gave up 6 bases and J gave up 2 bases, with 13 bases separating them. The CDR3 DNA sequence: TGTGCCAGCAGAACCGGGACCGCAAACACTGAAGCTTTCTTT. Translating gives CASRTGTANTEAFF.

A note on this clone: A read error may explain this, as a much larger clone is one base away. V usage is TRBV30 and J usage is TRBJ2-2, with D perhaps matching TRBD2 (5 bases). Germline-derived CDR1 and CDR2 are GTSNPN and SVGIG (reference sequence). The CDR3 covers 13 residues. The CDR3 is CAWSTRATGELLF. As DNA, the CDR3 is TGTGCCTGGAGTACGAGAGCCACCGGGGAGCTGCTTTTT.

The chain combines TRBV19 with TRBJ2-7; 7 bases map to TRBD1. Germline CDR1 and CDR2: LNHDA and SQIVND (reference sequence). Trimming removed 4 bases from V and 2 bases from J; junction bases left unmatched: 5. This CDR3 has 14 amino acids. Here the CDR3 reads CASSTGQEAYEQYF. In nucleotides, the CDR3 is TGTGCCAGTAGTACCGGACAGGAAGCCTACGAGCAGTACTTC.

This clone was seen just once. V and J are TRBV6-1 and TRBJ2-7; D gene uncertain. Per the germline V gene, CDR1 is MNHNS and CDR2 is SASEGT. This CDR3 is 15 amino acids long. The V gene lost 0 bases and the J gene lost 3 bases, with 12 bases spanning the gap. The CDR3, as DNA: TGTGCCAGCAGTGAAGCTAACAGCCAGCGCTACGAGCAGTACTTC. Translated, it gives CASSEANSQRYEQYF.

The gene calls are TRBV13 and TRBJ2-3, with a weak D call TRBD1 (6 bases). This CDR3 contains 15 residues. V was pared by 5 bases and J by 0 bases, with 12 bases between. Germline V gene data show CDR1 as PRHDT and CDR2 as FYEKMQ (reference sequence). This CDR3 is CASSLAGQSTDTQYF. The CDR3, as DNA: TGTGCCAGCAGCCTCGCCGGACAGAGCACAGATACGCAGTATTTT.

The chain links TRBV2 to TRBJ1-6, with unresolved D. The germline gives CDR1 SNHLY, CDR2 FYNNEI. This CDR3 is 13 amino acids long. Trimming cost V 7 bases and J 8 bases, with 12 bases left between them. This CDR3 reads CASIYRSDSPLHF. CDR3 DNA sequence: TGTGCCAGCATATACAGATCGGATTCACCCCTCCACTTT. The variable domain in full, completed from reference TRBV2 and TRBJ1-6, reads EPEVTQTPSHQVTQMGQEVILRCVPISNHLYFYWYRQILGQKVEFLVSFYNNEISEKSEIFDDQFSVERPDGSNFTLKIRSTKLEDSAMYFCASIYRSDSPLHFGNGTRLTVT.

The gene calls are TRBV5-4 and TRBJ1-4; 7 nucleotides match TRBD1. V was clipped by 2 bases and J by 7 bases; unmatched bases: 11. Germline V CDR1 and CDR2: SGHNT, YYREEE (reference sequence). This CDR3 contains 16 residues. The CDR3 here is CASSFLQKGAREKLFF. For the CDR3, the DNA is TGTGCCAGCAGCTTCCTCCAAAAGGGGGCACGTGAAAAACTGTTTTTT.